The sequence of this T cell receptor beta chain was determined in a study of T cells after yellow fever vaccination. As for the study in general: Those fractions that held only low numbers of cells were prepared using the SMART-Seq v4 Ultra Low Input RNA kit.

Germline lookup yields CDR1 MNHEY and CDR2 SVGEGT. Trimming at V came to 0 bases and at J to 7 bases, leaving 6 bases not matched to a gene. The CDR3 runs to 15 residues. Template-switching 5'RACE yielded the TCR cDNA; a universal primer site and UMIs were added in the process. TCRdb re-analysed the 5' RACE reads in MiXCR, keeping a single row per CDR3 protein. The table includes approximately 550,000 distinct CDR3 sequences, roughly a fifth detected once. J is TRBJ2-1 and V is TRBV6-2 or TRBV6-3; TRBD2 matches 7 bases. Sequences were derived from PBMCs, sampled 15 days after the yellow fever booster vaccination. The receptor was isolated from a man aged 25-45 years who received the YFV17D yellow fever vaccine. CDR3 sequence reads: CASSYSRTSQNEQFF. DNA of the CDR3: TGTGCCAGCAGTTACTCCAGGACTAGTCAAAATGAGCAGTTCTTC.